The clone carrying this T cell receptor (beta chain) came up many times. These data belong to a study of identical twins. The germline CDR1 and CDR2 sequences are MNHEY and SVGEGT. CDR3 length equals 14 residues. The V end lost 2 bases, the J end lost 0 bases, and 5 bases lay between the germline ends. TCRdb reprocessed the 5' RACE reads via MiXCR and lists one record per CDR3 protein. Of approximately 410,000 distinct CDR3 sequences listed, about 18% were seen once; the top ten hold 9% to 15%. Sequenced: naive T cells sorted from blood. The TCR was taken from a man in his fifties or sixties in good health. The genes are TRBV6-2 or TRBV6-3 and TRBJ2-1; D not resolved. The DNA of the CDR3 is TGTGCCAGCAGTTACCGACTCTCCTACAATGAGCAGTTCTTC. Encoded protein: CASSYRLSYNEQFF.